This record covers a single TCR beta chain. Its antigen is unknown. The record originates from a study of shared clonotypes between healthy human individuals. Overall study findings and caveats: The rarefaction results pointed to incomplete sorted-subset sequencing despite large depth.

Libraries were prepared by immunoSEQ multiplex PCR; TCRdb keeps only in-frame clonotypes and omits some of them. The table shows some 2,100,000 clones, with approximately 96% occurring only once. The CDR3 covers 14 residues. CDR1 and CDR2 from the germline V gene are ENHRY and SYGVKD. Trimming took off 3 bases at V and 10 bases at J, with 16 bases between the two ends. The rearrangement links TRBV10-3 to TRBJ1-5; D is undetermined. Sample: naive CD4+ T cells sorted from blood. Subset here: CD45RA+ positively selected. The sequence came from a man aged 18 to 29 in good health. The CDR3: CAISDGSPGSPQHF. The CDR3 region has the DNA TGTGCCATCAGTGACGGGTCCCCCGGTTCCCCCCAGCATTTT.